One sample yielded the 21 T cell receptor beta chains listed below, sequenced in a study of shared T cell receptors in the human thymus. Method: immunoSEQ multiplex PCR; TCRdb's copy keeps in-frame clones and lacks some. Altogether about 660,000 clones are present, roughly 90% being singletons, with the ten largest covering about 0.01%. Separately, the same data were catalogued under a study of human thymus T cells.

The specimen was thymocytes. These receptors all stem from a boy younger than two with a congenital heart defect.

V usage is TRBV27 and J usage is TRBJ2-4; D is possibly TRBD1 (5 bases). The CDR3 contains 15 residues. Trimming cost V 8 bases and J 0 bases, with 14 bases left between them. Looked up from germline, CDR1 is MNHEY and CDR2 is SMNVEV (reference sequence). The CDR3: CASPKQEIAKNIQYF. The CDR3 DNA reads as TGTGCCAGCCCTAAACAGGAAATAGCCAAAAACATTCAGTACTTC.

The chain has TRBV2 and TRBJ2-7; 13 positions agree with TRBD2. The germline gives CDR1 SNHLY, CDR2 FYNNEI. The CDR3 totals 21 residues. Trimming cost V 7 bases and J 3 bases; bases outside gene matches: 24. CDR3 residues: CASNVPGQGRELAGGLYEQYF. CDR3 DNA sequence: TGTGCCAGCAACGTCCCGGGACAGGGTCGAGAACTAGCGGGAGGGCTCTACGAGCAGTACTTC.

This clone was seen only a few times. This chain links TRBV4-1 with TRBJ1-2; D possibly corresponds to TRBD1 (6 bases). With 2 bases removed from V and 4 bases from J, the gap between germline ends came to 17 bases. The CDR3 is 16 residues long. Germline values: CDR1 MGHRA, CDR2 YSYEKL. CDR3 DNA: TGCGCCAGCAGCCAATCAACAGGGTTTCTCTCCTATGGCTACACCTTC. This encodes CASSQSTGFLSYGYTF.

The J gene is TRBJ2-1, the V gene TRBV27; 7 bases fit TRBD1. V lost 5 bases, J lost 9 bases, and 13 bases stayed unmatched. Germline lookup yields CDR1 MNHEY and CDR2 SMNVEV (reference sequence). The CDR3 totals 15 residues. CDR3 protein: CASSDRAHGEREQFF. The CDR3 DNA is TGTGCCAGCAGTGACAGGGCGCACGGGGAACGTGAGCAGTTCTTC.

This chain joins TRBV28 and TRBJ1-2; D is ambiguous. CDR1 is MDHEN, CDR2 SYDVKM, per germline. The CDR3 runs to 15 residues. V lost 6 bases to trimming and J lost 0 bases, with 14 bases between them. The DNA for the CDR3 is TGTGCCAGCAGCCCCCGGAGGCCTCCTAACTATGGCTACACCTTC. Translation: CASSPRRPPNYGYTF.

V gene TRBV9 combines with J gene TRBJ2-2, with D perhaps TRBD1 (6 bases). CDR3 length: 17 residues. Per germline, CDR1 SGDLS and CDR2 YYNGEE. The V gene lost 0 bases and the J gene lost 6 bases, with 18 bases spanning the gap. The CDR3 is CASSVAPPVGAPGELFF. The CDR3 nucleotides are TGTGCCAGCAGCGTAGCGCCGCCCGTGGGGGCCCCCGGGGAGCTGTTTTTT.

Written as DNA, the CDR3 is TGTGCCAGCAGCCACGCCCCCGTGGGACAGGGATCCACCGGGGAGCTGTTTTTT. Protein: CASSHAPVGQGSTGELFF. J is TRBJ2-2 and V is TRBV2, with 9 nucleotides matching TRBD1. This CDR3 region has 18 residues. Germline V gene lookup returns CDR1 SNHLY and CDR2 FYNNEI. J gave up 4 bases and V 6 bases, and 15 bases lay outside the gene matches.

J is TRBJ2-5 and V is TRBV5-1, with D possibly TRBD1 on 6 matching bases. Germline CDR1 and CDR2: SGHRS and YFSETQ. The CDR3 consists of 14 residues. V lost 0 bases to trimming and J lost 2 bases, with 8 bases between them. The DNA for the CDR3 is TGCGCCAGCAGCTTGGGAGGACAGCAAGAGACCCAGTACTTC. This translates into CASSLGGQQETQYF.

This clone was seen a few times. The CDR3, as DNA: TGTGCCAGCAGCTTAGTTGCGGGAAGCACAGATACGCAGTATTTT. Amino acids: CASSLVAGSTDTQYF. This rearrangement joins TRBV7-9 to TRBJ2-3, with TRBD2 as a possible D gene (6 bases). The CDR3 has 15 amino acids. Looked up from germline, CDR1 is SEHNR and CDR2 is FQNEAQ (reference sequence). V lost 1 base and J lost 0, with 8 bases in between.

This clone was seen just once. The chain couples TRBV7-3 to TRBJ2-1; maybe TRBD1 (9 bases). V was shortened by 0 bases and J by 9 bases, with 30 bases between the two germline ends. Germline V gene data show CDR1 as SGHTA and CDR2 as FQGTGA. The CDR3 contains 20 residues. Here the CDR3 reads CASSLTAGGGQGHSSAEQFF. For the CDR3, the DNA is TGTGCCAGCAGCTTAACCGCCGGGGGGGGACAGGGTCACAGCTCTGCTGAGCAGTTCTTC. The entire variable domain, with the rest obtained from reference TRBV7-3 and TRBJ2-1, is as follows: GAGVSQTPSNKVTEKGKYVELRCDPISGHTALYWYRQSLGQGPEFLIYFQGTGAADDSGLPNDRFFAVRPEGSVSTLKIQRTERGDSAVYLCASSLTAGGGQGHSSAEQFFGPGTRLTVL.

This chain joins TRBV5-1 and TRBJ2-3, with TRBD2 as a possible D gene (6 bases). Germline-derived CDR1 and CDR2 are SGHRS and YFSETQ. CDR3 length equals 14 residues. Deletions cut 5 bases from V and 5 bases from J, with 15 bases between. This CDR3 reads CASRHPRREDTQYF. The CDR3 DNA reads TGCGCCAGCAGACACCCTCGGAGGGAAGATACGCAGTATTTT.

The rearrangement joins TRBV6-1 to TRBJ1-2; the match to TRBD1 covers 8 bases. V lost 6 bases to trimming and J lost 3 bases; unmatched junction nucleotides: 9. CDR1 and CDR2 from the germline V gene are MNHNS and SASEGT. The CDR3 has 15 amino acids. DNA for the CDR3: TGTGCCAGCAGCCCGGGACAGGCCCTGGACTATGGCTACACCTTC. Translating gives CASSPGQALDYGYTF.

The chain links TRBV6-6 to TRBJ1-2; TRBD1 matches 9 bases. CDR3 size: 14 residues. J lost 3 bases, V lost 5 bases, and 4 bases had no gene match. Germline V gives CDR1 MNHNY, CDR2 SVGAGI (reference sequence). CDR3 in DNA: TGTGCCAGCAGTACAGGGGGCGAAGACTATGGCTACACCTTC. This gives the protein CASSTGGEDYGYTF.

The CDR3 DNA reads as TGTGCCAGCAGTACCCGTCGGGACGGGGGGGCCTACGAGCAGTACTTC. Its protein is CASSTRRDGGAYEQYF. The chain uses TRBV27 and TRBJ2-7, with 8 bases that match TRBD2. Unmatched junction bases numbered 11, after V lost 5 bases and J lost 2 bases. The germline V gene has CDR1 MNHEY and CDR2 SMNVEV (reference sequence). The CDR3 length is 16 residues.

The CDR3 nucleotides read TGTGCCAGCAGGTCCTCTCCCCTCGGCACCGGGGAGCTGTTTTTT. Protein product: CASRSSPLGTGELFF. The rearrangement links TRBV6-5 to TRBJ2-2; D call uncertain. The CDR3 runs to 15 residues. The V gene's germline CDR1 is MNHEY and CDR2 SVGAGI. The V end was cut by 6 bases, the J end by 4 bases, with 15 bases between.

The chain employs TRBV4-3 and TRBJ2-5, with D possibly TRBD2 on 5 matching bases. Looked up from germline, CDR1 is LGHNA and CDR2 is YSLEER. This CDR3 is 15 amino acids long. Trimming took off 0 bases at V and 5 bases at J, with 13 bases between the two ends. The CDR3 loop reads CASSQELRGPETQYF. As DNA, the CDR3 is TGCGCCAGCAGCCAAGAATTACGGGGTCCGGAGACCCAGTACTTC.

The rearrangement uses TRBV28 and TRBJ2-5; 15 bases line up with TRBD2. Unmatched junction bases numbered 11, after V lost 5 bases and J lost 1 base. From germline, CDR1 is MDHEN and CDR2 SYDVKM. The CDR3 runs 19 residues. This chain's CDR3 is CASSHRTGTSGRSQETQYF. The CDR3 DNA is TGTGCCAGCAGTCACCGGACAGGGACTAGCGGGAGGTCCCAAGAGACCCAGTACTTC.

The chain carries TRBV2 and TRBJ2-3; D might be TRBD2 (6 bases). The germline gives CDR1 SNHLY, CDR2 FYNNEI. The CDR3 runs 16 residues. Trimming shortened V by 2 bases and J by 0 bases, and 12 bases separated the two germline ends. In DNA, the CDR3 is TGTGCCAGCAGTGAAATCCGGAGGGCTAGCACAGATACGCAGTATTTT. Its translation: CASSEIRRASTDTQYF.

The chain carries TRBV30 and TRBJ2-1; the match to TRBD2 covers 9 bases. After removal of 5 bases from V and 4 bases from J, the junction contained 12 bases not matched to a gene. The CDR3 spans 16 residues. Looked up from germline, CDR1 is GTSNPN and CDR2 is SVGIG (reference sequence). This CDR3 reads CAWFSGSGVDYNEQFF. The CDR3 DNA reads as TGTGCCTGGTTTAGCGGGAGTGGGGTAGATTACAATGAGCAGTTCTTC.

This chain connects TRBV7-2 to TRBJ2-7; tentatively, D is TRBD2 (5 bases). The germline CDR1 and CDR2 sequences are SGHTA and FQGNSA. Trimming removed 4 bases at V and 5 bases at J, with 18 bases between. The CDR3 is 15 amino acids. The CDR3 DNA follows: TGTGCCAGCAGCTCCCTCCCGGGATATACCGACGAGCAGTACTTC. Its translation is CASSSLPGYTDEQYF.

The J gene is TRBJ2-5, the V gene TRBV2, with a tentative D call TRBD2 (5 bases). The V gene lost 6 bases and the J gene lost 4 bases, with 12 bases spanning the gap. This CDR3 region has 13 residues. Germline CDR1 is SNHLY and CDR2 is FYNNEI. CDR3 residues: CASRTTFPETQYF. The CDR3, as DNA: TGTGCCAGCAGGACTACCTTCCCAGAGACCCAGTACTTC.